This T cell receptor (beta chain) was captured by sequencing in a study of T cell repertoires in cytomegalovirus infection. From germline, CDR1 is SGHNT and CDR2 YENEEA. The CDR3 spans 13 residues. Trimming removed 5 bases from V and 3 bases from J, with 8 bases in between. This clonotype was detected ten times or more. The antigen is undetermined. TCRdb used MiXCR to reprocess the reads, holding one entry per CDR3 protein. The sample includes hundreds of thousands of distinct CDR3 sequences, around 31% seen only once; the top ten take over 11%. The source was cultured CD8+ T cells from PBMCs, collected from culture after CMV antigen stimulation. The chain employs TRBV11-3 and TRBJ2-1, with D tentatively TRBD2 (5 bases). The sequence was collected from a human donor in good health (CMV status not recorded). Some clones in this sample may be carry-over from other donors' samples. DNA for the CDR3: TGTGCCAGCAGCCCTAGCAACTACAATGAGCAGTTCTTC. Protein product: CASSPSNYNEQFF.